This T cell receptor (beta chain) was recovered during a study of graft-versus-host responses after intestinal transplantation listed by TCRdb under 2021. Some background on the complete study: The transplants that recipients got were multivisceral, liver-intestinal, or isolated intestinal. Anti-thymocyte globulin induction was given to all recipients, followed by maintenance tacrolimus and steroids for two to four years. After intestinal transplantation, graft-versus-host and host-versus-graft alloreactive T cell clones were followed in the graft, circulation and bone marrow using bulk TCR-beta CDR3 sequencing. To identify alloreactive clones, pre-transplant mixed lymphocyte reaction products were sequenced and compared with unstimulated pre-transplant donor and recipient T cells. The cohort enrolled about two dozen intestinal transplant recipients, one of whom was a retransplant, and 3 patients without pretransplant specimens were excluded. Donor T cell macrochimerism was defined as a peak of at least 4% donor T cells among recipient peripheral blood mononuclear cells. Rather than going through the commercial service, samples from three later patients were sequenced in-house on an Illumina MiSeq and processed with MiXCR. Findings and caveats that apply to the study as a whole: Patients with donor T cell macrochimerism had high GvH to HvG T cell clonal ratios in their allografts. Early after transplant, peak levels of circulating GvH clones were associated with declines in HvG clones. GvH clones were detected in recipient bone marrow, and some appeared earlier in ileal mucosa or blood, consistent with an intestinal mucosal origin. The conclusions were limited by the relatively low number and heterogeneity of the intestinal transplant patients.

The CDR3, from cysteine to phenylalanine, totals 13 residues. The CDR3 DNA has 39 bases and is translated from base 1. According to the germline V gene, CDR1 reads MDHEN and CDR2 reads SYDVKM. Cut back by 2 bases and 2 bases, the V and J ends lie 6 bases apart. Libraries came from the immunoSEQ multiplex PCR assay. For most patients, genomic DNA was isolated with the Qiagen DNeasy Blood and Tissue Kit and sent frozen to Adaptive Biotechnologies for TCR sequencing. Adaptive Biotechnologies carried out high-throughput TCR-beta CDR3 sequencing of genomic DNA for most patients. The published analysis was carried out like this. TCR sequencing data were retrieved from Adaptive's ImmunoSEQ software for 18 patients, whereas a few other patients were processed with MiXCR and VDJtools. To correct CD4 versus CD8 sorting errors, any sequence found in both subsets at a frequency ratio below 5:1 was removed. CDR3 nucleotide sequences shared by donor and recipient were removed because the origin of these sequences could not be assigned. Alloreactive clones required at least 2-fold expansion over unstimulated cells and minimum CFSE-low frequency of 0.002% (template counts) or 0.001% (read counts). A clone was considered mappable if detected in the sequenced pre-transplant spleen, lymph node, or MLR CFSE-low populations of the donor or recipient. The cumulative frequency of alloreactive clones was calculated as a percentage of all sequences, weighted by copy number. What TCRdb holds here is the immuneACCESS table cut down to in-frame rearrangements. Part of the clones is not present; checked against another copy, under half of the missing clones reflect an unresolved V gene, and the others are unexplained. V and J calls and clone size are those listed in that table; D and trimming were worked out from the DNA. The sample table lists about 120,000 clones, about 95% of them with a count of one. More than 2.5% of the sample goes to the ten largest clones.

To note about this clone: The specificity of this receptor is unknown. Base qualities are not provided; no much larger clone lies one nucleotide away.

According to the study, the label for this sample's time point signals: cells obtained before transplantation from donor or recipient. CD3+CD4+ and CD3+CD8+ populations were FACS-sorted from unstimulated pre-transplant donor and recipient cells taken from spleen or lymph nodes. The receptor's source is a human donor who received an intestinal transplant. The sequence is built from TRBV28 and TRBJ1-1; there is no confident call for the D gene. The sequencing here drew on unstimulated CD8+ T cells sorted from spleen or lymph node cells, taken before intestinal transplant. The DNA sequence is given as TGTGCCAGCAGTTTAACTATTAACACTGAAGCTTTCTTT. This codes for CASSLTINTEAFF.